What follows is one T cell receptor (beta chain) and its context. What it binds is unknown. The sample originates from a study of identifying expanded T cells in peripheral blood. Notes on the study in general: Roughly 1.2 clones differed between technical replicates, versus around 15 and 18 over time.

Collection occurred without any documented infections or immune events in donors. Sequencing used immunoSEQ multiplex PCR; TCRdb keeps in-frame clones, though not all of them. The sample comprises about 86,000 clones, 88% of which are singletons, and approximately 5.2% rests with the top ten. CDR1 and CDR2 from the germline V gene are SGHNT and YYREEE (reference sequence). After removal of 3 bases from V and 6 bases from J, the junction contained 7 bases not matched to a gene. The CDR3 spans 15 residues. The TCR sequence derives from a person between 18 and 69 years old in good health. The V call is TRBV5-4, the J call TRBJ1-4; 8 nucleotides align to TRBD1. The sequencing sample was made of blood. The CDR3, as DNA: TGTGCCAGCAGCTCGAGGACAGGGATGGATGAAAAACTGTTTTTT. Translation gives CASSSRTGMDEKLFF.